This T cell receptor beta chain was captured in a study of cytomegalovirus exposure and HLA in healthy donors. The PCR had 60 Vbeta and 13 Jbeta primers. Assay: immunoSEQ multiplex PCR; the TCRdb copy retains only in-frame clones and omits some. The data show some 98,000 clones, with about 76% seen just once and 7% to 10% held by the top ten. The germline V gene encodes CDR1 MNHNS and CDR2 SASEGT. The CDR3 is made up of 14 amino acids. The V end was cut by 7 bases, the J end by 6 bases, with 18 bases between. Sample: PBMCs. This clonotype originated in a human donor in good health. The V call is TRBV6-1, the J call TRBJ1-2, with D tentatively TRBD1 (6 bases). The CDR3 loop is CASNRLGGPDGYTF. In DNA form, the CDR3 reads TGTGCCAGCAACCGTTTGGGGGGGCCGGATGGCTACACCTTC.